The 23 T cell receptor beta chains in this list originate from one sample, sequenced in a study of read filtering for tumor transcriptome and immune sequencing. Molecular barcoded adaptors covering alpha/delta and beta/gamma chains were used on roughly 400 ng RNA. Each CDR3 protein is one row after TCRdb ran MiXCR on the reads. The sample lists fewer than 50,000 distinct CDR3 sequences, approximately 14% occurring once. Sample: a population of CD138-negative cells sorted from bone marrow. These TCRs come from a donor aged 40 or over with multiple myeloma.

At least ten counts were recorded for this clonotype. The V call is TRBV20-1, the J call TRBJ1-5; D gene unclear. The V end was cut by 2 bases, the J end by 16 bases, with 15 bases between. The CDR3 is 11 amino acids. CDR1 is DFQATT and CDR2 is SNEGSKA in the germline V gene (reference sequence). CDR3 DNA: TGCAGTGCTAGAACCGAAGGGTCCGTACATTTT. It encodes CSARTEGSVHF.

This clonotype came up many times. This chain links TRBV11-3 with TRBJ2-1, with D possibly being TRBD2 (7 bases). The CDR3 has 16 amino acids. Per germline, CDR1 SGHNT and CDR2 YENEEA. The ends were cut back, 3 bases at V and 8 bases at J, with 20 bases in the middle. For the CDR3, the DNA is TGTGCCAGCAGCTTCAGCGGGACAATGAGCCCCCATGAGCAGTTCTTC. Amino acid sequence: CASSFSGTMSPHEQFF.

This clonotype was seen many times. In DNA form, the CDR3 reads TGCAGTGCTCCCATCATGGGGGCCCGCGAGCAGTACTTC. This encodes CSAPIMGAREQYF. V gene TRBV20-1 combines with J gene TRBJ2-7, with TRBD1 as a possible D gene (6 bases). The V gene lost 5 bases and the J gene lost 6 bases, with 17 bases spanning the gap. Germline CDR1 is DFQATT and CDR2 is SNEGSKA (reference sequence). The CDR3 has 13 amino acids.

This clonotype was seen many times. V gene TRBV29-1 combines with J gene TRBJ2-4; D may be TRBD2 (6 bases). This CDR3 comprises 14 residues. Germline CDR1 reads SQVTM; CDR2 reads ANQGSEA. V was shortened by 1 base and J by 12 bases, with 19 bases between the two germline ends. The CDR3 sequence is CSVEGFGGTPAQYF. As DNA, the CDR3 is TGCAGCGTTGAAGGGTTTGGGGGGACTCCAGCTCAGTACTTC.

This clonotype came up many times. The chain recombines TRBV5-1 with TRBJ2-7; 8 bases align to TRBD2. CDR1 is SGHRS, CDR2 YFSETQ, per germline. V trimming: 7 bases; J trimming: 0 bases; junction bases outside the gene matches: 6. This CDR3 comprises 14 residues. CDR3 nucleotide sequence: TGCGCCAGCTCTACTAGCGGACTCTCCTACGAGCAGTACTTC. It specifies CASSTSGLSYEQYF.

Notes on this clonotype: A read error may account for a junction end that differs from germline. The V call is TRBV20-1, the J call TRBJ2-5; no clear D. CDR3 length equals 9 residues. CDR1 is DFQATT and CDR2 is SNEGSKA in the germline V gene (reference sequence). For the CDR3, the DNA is TGCAGTGCTAGCCCCGGGCCGAACTTC. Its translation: CSASPGPNF.

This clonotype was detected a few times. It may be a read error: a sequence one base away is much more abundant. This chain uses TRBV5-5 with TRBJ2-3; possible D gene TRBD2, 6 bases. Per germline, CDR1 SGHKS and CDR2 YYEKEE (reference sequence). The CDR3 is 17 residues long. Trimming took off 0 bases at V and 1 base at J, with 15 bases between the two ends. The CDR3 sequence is CASSLGWTRGGTDTQYF. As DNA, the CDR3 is TGTGCCAGCAGCTTGGGCTGGACGCGGGGCGGCACAGATACGCAGTATTTT.

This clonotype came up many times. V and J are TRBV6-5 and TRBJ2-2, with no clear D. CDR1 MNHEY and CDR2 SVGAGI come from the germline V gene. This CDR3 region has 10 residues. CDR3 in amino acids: CAYEAGELFF. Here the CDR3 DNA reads TGTGCGTACGAGGCCGGGGAGCTGTTTTTT.

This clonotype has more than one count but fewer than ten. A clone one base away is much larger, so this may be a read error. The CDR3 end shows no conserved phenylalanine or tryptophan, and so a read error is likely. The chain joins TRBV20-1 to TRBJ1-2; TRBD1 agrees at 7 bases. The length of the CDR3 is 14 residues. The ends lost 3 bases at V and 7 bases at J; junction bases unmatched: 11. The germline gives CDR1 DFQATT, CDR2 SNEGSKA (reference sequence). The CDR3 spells CSARPQTGFSGYTV. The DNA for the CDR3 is TGCAGTGCTAGGCCGCAGACAGGGTTTAGTGGCTACACCGTC.

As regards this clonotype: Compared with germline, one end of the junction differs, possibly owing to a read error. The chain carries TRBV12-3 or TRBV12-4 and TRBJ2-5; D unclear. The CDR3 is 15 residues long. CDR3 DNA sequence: TGTGCCATCAGTTACCGTCAGGCGGCGAGGGAGACCCAGTACTTC. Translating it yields CAISYRQAARETQYF.

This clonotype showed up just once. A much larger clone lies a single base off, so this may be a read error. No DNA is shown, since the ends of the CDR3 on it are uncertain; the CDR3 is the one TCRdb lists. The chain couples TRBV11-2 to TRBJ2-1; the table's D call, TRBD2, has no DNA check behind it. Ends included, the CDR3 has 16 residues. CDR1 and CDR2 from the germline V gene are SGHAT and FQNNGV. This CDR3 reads CASSLVAGGSYNEQSF.

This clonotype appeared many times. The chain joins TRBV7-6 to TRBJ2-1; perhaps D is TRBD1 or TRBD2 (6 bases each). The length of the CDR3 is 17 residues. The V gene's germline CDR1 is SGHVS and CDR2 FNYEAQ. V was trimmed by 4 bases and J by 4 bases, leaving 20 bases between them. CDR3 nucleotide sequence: TGTGCCAGCAGCTACGGGGGCGTTAGTCGGGTTTACAATGAGCAGTTCTTC. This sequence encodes CASSYGGVSRVYNEQFF.

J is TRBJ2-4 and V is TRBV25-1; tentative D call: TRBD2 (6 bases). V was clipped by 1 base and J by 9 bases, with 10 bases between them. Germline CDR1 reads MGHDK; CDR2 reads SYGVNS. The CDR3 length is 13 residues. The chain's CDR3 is CASSESAGGIQYF. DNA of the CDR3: TGTGCCAGCAGTGAATCGGCCGGGGGCATTCAGTACTTC.

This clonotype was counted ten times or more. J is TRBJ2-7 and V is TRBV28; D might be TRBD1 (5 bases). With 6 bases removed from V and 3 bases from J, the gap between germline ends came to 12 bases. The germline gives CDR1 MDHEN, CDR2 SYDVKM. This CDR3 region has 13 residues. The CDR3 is CASRLPGHYEQYF. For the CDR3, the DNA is TGTGCCAGCAGGCTCCCAGGGCACTACGAGCAGTACTTC.

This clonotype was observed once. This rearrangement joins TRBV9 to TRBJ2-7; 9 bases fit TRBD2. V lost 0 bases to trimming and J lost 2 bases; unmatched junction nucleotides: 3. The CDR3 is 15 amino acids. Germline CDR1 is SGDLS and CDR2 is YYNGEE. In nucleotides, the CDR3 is TGTGCCAGCAGCGTAGGGCTAGCGGGAACCTACGAGCAGTACTTC. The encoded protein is CASSVGLAGTYEQYF.

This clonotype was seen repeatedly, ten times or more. CDR3: CSFPGLAGNNEQFF. CDR3 sequence (DNA): TGCAGCTTCCCGGGACTAGCGGGAAACAATGAGCAGTTCTTC. V and J are TRBV29-1 and TRBJ2-1, with TRBD2 matching over 13 bases. The V segment lost 8 bases and the J segment 5 bases; nucleotides outside the gene matches: 6. This CDR3 is 14 amino acids long. Per the germline V gene, CDR1 is SQVTM and CDR2 is ANQGSEA.

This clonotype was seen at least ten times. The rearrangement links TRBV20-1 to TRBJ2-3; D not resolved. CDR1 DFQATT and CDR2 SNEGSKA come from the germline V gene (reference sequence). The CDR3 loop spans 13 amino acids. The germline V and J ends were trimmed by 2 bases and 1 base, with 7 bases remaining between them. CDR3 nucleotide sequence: TGCAGTGCTAGAAACCGGGGCACAGATACGCAGTATTTT. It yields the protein CSARNRGTDTQYF.

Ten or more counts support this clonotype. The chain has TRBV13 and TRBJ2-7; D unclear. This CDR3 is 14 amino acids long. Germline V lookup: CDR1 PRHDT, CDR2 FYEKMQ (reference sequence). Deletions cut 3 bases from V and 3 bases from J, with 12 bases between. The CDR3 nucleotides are TGTGCCAGCAGCTTCCACGGTGGAAGCTACGAGCAGTACTTC. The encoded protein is CASSFHGGSYEQYF.

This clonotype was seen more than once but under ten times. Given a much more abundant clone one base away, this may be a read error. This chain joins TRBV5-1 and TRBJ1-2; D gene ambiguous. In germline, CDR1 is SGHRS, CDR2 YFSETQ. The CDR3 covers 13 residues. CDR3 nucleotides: TGCGCCAGCAGCGTTGACGGTAACTATCGCTACACCTTC. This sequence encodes CASSVDGNYRYTF.

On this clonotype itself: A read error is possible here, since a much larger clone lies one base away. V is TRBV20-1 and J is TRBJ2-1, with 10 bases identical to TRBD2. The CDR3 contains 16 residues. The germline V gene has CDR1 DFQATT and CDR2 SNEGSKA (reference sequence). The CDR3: CSAVRVRTSGMHEQLF. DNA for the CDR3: TGCAGTGCGGTTAGAGTTCGAACTAGCGGGATGCATGAGCAGCTCTTC.

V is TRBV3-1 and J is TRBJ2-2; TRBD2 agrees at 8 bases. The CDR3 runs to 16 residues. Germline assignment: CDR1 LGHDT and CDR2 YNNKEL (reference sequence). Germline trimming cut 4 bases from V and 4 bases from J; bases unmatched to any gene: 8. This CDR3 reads CASSLDTSGSTGELFF. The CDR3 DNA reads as TGTGCCAGCAGCCTAGATACTAGCGGTAGCACCGGGGAGCTGTTTTTT.

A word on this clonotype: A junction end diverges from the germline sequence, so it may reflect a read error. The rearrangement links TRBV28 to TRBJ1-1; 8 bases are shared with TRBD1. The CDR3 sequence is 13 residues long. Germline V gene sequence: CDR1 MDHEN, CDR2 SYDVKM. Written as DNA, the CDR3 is TGTGCCAGCAGTCAGGGGGCCGGCACTGAAGCTGTCTTT. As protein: CASSQGAGTEAVF. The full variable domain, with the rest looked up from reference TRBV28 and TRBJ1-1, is DVKVTQSSRYLVKRTGEKVFLECVQDMDHENMFWYRQDPGLGLRLIYFSYDVKMKEKGDIPEGYSVSREKKERFSLILESASTNQTSMYLCASSQGAGTEAVFGQGTRLTVV.

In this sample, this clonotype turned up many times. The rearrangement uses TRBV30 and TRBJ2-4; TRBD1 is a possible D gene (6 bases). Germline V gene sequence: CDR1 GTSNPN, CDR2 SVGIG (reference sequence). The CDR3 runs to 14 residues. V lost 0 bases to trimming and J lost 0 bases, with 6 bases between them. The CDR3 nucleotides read TGTGCCTGGAGTGTAGGGGGAGCCAAAAACATTCAGTACTTC. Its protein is CAWSVGGAKNIQYF.